These 10 T cell receptor beta chains share one sample of origin, sequenced in a study of cytomegalovirus exposure and HLA in healthy donors. Both 60 Vbeta primers and 13 Jbeta primers went into the PCR. The method was immunoSEQ multiplex PCR; TCRdb's version includes in-frame clones alone and lacks a portion of them. This sample has about 200,000 clones, with approximately 78% found just once. Sample: PBMCs. These receptors came from a woman aged 45-60 years in good health and CMV-seropositive.

This chain joins TRBV7-4 and TRBJ2-7, with D uncertain. V shed 3 bases and J shed 1 base, with 4 bases lying between them. Germline CDR1 SGHVT, CDR2 SQSDAQ. The CDR3 is made up of 12 amino acids. The CDR3 sequence is CASSLESYEQYF. CDR3 DNA sequence: TGTGCCAGCAGCTTGGAGTCCTACGAGCAGTACTTC.

CDR3 loop: CASMPGTAIISYNSPLHF. The CDR3, as DNA: TGTGCCAGCATGCCCGGGACAGCAATTATCTCCTATAATTCACCCCTCCACTTT. This chain connects TRBV28 to TRBJ1-6; 7 bases are shared with TRBD1. J was trimmed by 0 bases and V by 7 bases; bases with no gene match: 12. The CDR3 has 18 residues. Germline CDR1 and CDR2: MDHEN and SYDVKM.

J is TRBJ2-1 and V is TRBV15; 13 nucleotides agree with TRBD2. Looked up from germline, CDR1 is LNHNV and CDR2 is YYDKDF (reference sequence). The CDR3 contains 16 residues. Unmatched junction bases numbered 2, after V lost 4 bases and J lost 2 bases. DNA for the CDR3: TGTGCCACCAGCAAGGGACTAGCGGGGACCTACAATGAGCAGTTCTTC. It translates to CATSKGLAGTYNEQFF.

The chain uses TRBV11-2 and TRBJ2-3; 10 nucleotides agree with TRBD2. The CDR3 is made up of 15 amino acids. The J segment lost 6 bases and the V segment lost 2 bases, leaving 5 bases of the junction unmatched. Germline CDR1 reads SGHAT; CDR2 reads FQNNGV. DNA for the CDR3: TGTGCCAGCAGCTTAAGCGGGAGGGGTCTGGATACGCAGTATTTT. Translation gives CASSLSGRGLDTQYF.

This chain connects TRBV5-6 to TRBJ1-5, with a tentative D call TRBD1 (6 bases). The CDR3 runs 14 residues. Germline assignment: CDR1 SGHDT and CDR2 YYEEEE. The ends were cut back, 4 bases at V and 2 bases at J, with 10 bases in the middle. For the CDR3, the DNA is TGTGCCAGCAGCAAAGACAGGCGCAATCAGCCCCAGCATTTT. The encoded protein is CASSKDRRNQPQHF.

The CDR3 is CATSAAGVYEQYF. Here the CDR3 DNA reads TGTGCCACCAGTGCGGCGGGGGTCTACGAGCAGTACTTC. The chain joins TRBV7-2 to TRBJ2-7; TRBD2 matches 7 bases. This CDR3 is 13 amino acids long. The germline gives CDR1 SGHTA, CDR2 FQGNSA. The junction had 9 bases not matched to a gene; V was cut back by 10 bases and J by 3 bases.

The chain couples TRBV7-9 to TRBJ1-2, with 7 positions matching TRBD1. CDR3 length: 15 amino acids. V shed 1 base, J shed 2 bases, and the junction held 4 bases outside the gene matches. Per the germline V gene, CDR1 is SEHNR and CDR2 is FQNEAQ (reference sequence). Written as DNA, the CDR3 is TGTGCCAGCAGCTTAGAAACAGGGGCCAACTATGGCTACACCTTC. Translation: CASSLETGANYGYTF. Full variable domain (rest looked up from reference TRBV7-9 and TRBJ1-2): DTGVSQNPRHKITKRGQNVTFRCDPISEHNRLYWYRQTLGQGPEFLTYFQNEAQLEKSRLLSDRFSAERPKGSFSTLEIQRTEQGDSAMYLCASSLETGANYGYTFGSGTRLTVV.

This sequence joins TRBV6-5 and TRBJ2-7; a weak D match, TRBD1 (6 bases). The CDR3 runs to 13 residues. Germline values: CDR1 MNHEY, CDR2 SVGAGI. The germline V and J ends were trimmed by 8 bases and 3 bases, with 14 bases remaining between them. The CDR3 bases are TGTGCCAGCGGGACAACAGGGCACTACGAGCAGTACTTC. Amino acids: CASGTTGHYEQYF.

The chain has TRBV19 and TRBJ2-1; 7 bases align to TRBD1. The CDR3 runs to 16 residues. Germline assignment: CDR1 LNHDA and CDR2 SQIVND (reference sequence). V was clipped by 3 bases and J by 0 bases; unmatched bases: 5. CDR3 loop: CASSIGQVSSYNEQFF. The CDR3 DNA reads TGTGCCAGTAGTATCGGACAGGTTAGCTCCTACAATGAGCAGTTCTTC.

V is TRBV5-8 and J is TRBJ1-4; 8 bases fit TRBD1. The CDR3 runs 14 residues. V lost 4 bases to trimming and J lost 8 bases; unmatched junction nucleotides: 7. Germline V gene data show CDR1 as SGHTS and CDR2 as YDEGEE. This CDR3 reads CASSHGQGGEKLFF. The CDR3 bases are TGTGCCAGCAGCCACGGACAGGGCGGCGAAAAACTGTTTTTT.